These 5 T cell receptor beta chains share one sample of origin, sequenced in a study of radiation and T cells in renal cell carcinoma (TCRdb year 2020). The time point label here, explained by the study, means: blood 4 weeks post-SBRT, at nephrectomy. The treatment or condition label corresponds to: 15 Gy SBRT to primary tumor, nephrectomy 4 weeks later. The library was built by means of the immunoSEQ multiplex PCR assay. TCRdb re-hosts the immuneACCESS table, in-frame sequences only. Its copies lack some clones; in the studies checked, an unresolved V gene accounts for under half of them, and the cause for the rest is not known. Across this sample there are 30,000 to 40,000 clones, with approximately 81% seen only once. The ten largest clones capture approximately 30% of the sample. Sample: blood, taken from a patient whose treatment included radiotherapy and nephrectomy. The source of these receptors is a man between 60 and 75 years old with renal cell carcinoma.

A note on this clone: Other DNA sequences from this sample encode an identical CDR3 as well. This chain uses TRBV7-2 with TRBJ2-5; unclear D gene. V was clipped by 2 bases and J by 5 bases, with 3 bases between them. In germline, CDR1 is SGHTA, CDR2 FQGNSA. This CDR3 comprises 11 residues. For the CDR3, the DNA is TGTGCCAGCAGCTTACAGGAGACCCAGTACTTC. Protein product: CASSLQETQYF.

This chain links TRBV7-2 with TRBJ1-2; possible D gene TRBD1, 5 bases. Between the trimmed V and J ends, which lost 1 base and 6 bases, there was a span of 15 bases. The CDR3 is 15 residues long. Germline V gene data show CDR1 as SGHTA and CDR2 as FQGNSA. The CDR3 sequence: CASSLEGPSGNGYTF. The CDR3 DNA follows: TGTGCCAGCAGCTTAGAGGGGCCGTCAGGGAATGGCTACACCTTC.

V is TRBV2 and J is TRBJ2-1; TRBD2 agrees at 7 bases. The CDR3 is 14 amino acids. V was pared by 8 bases and J by 4 bases, with 8 bases of the junction left unmatched. CDR1 is SNHLY, CDR2 FYNNEI, per germline. CDR3 nucleotide sequence: TGTGCCAGCCTTCGAGTGCGGGGGTACAATGAGCAGTTCTTC. This gives the protein CASLRVRGYNEQFF.

CDR3 bases: TGTGCCTGGAGTGTACGGGAGGGAGCCAACTATGGCTACACCTTC. This codes for CAWSVREGANYGYTF. The rearrangement links TRBV30 to TRBJ1-2; no reliable D call. V dropped 0 bases and J dropped 2 bases, with 13 bases sitting between them. The CDR3 runs 15 residues. Per the germline V gene, CDR1 is GTSNPN and CDR2 is SVGIG (reference sequence).

Comment on this clone: Other DNA sequences in the same sample also yield this CDR3. The rearrangement uses TRBV30 and TRBJ1-6, with D perhaps TRBD1 (6 bases). V lost 3 bases to trimming and J lost 9 bases, with 24 bases between them. CDR1 and CDR2 (germline): GTSNPN, SVGIG (reference sequence). The CDR3 spans 17 residues. The DNA of the CDR3 is TGTGCCTGGAGCCTCTCCAGGACAGTACCTGCTGGTTCACCCCTCCACTTT. Its translation: CAWSLSRTVPAGSPLHF. The whole variable domain, remainder taken from reference TRBV30 and TRBJ1-6, is SQTIHQWPATLVQPVGSPLSLECTVEGTSNPNLYWYRQAAGRGLQLLFYSVGIGQISSEVPQNLSASRPQDRQFILSSKKLLLSDSGFYLCAWSLSRTVPAGSPLHFGNGTRLTVT.